This T cell receptor (beta chain) was found in a study of cytomegalovirus exposure and HLA in healthy donors. Study results and limitations: Prior analysis indicated that the majority of TCR beta V segments exhibited productivity approximately 87% or approximately 30% of the time.

As for this clone: No antigen is known for it.

The PCR used 60 Vbeta and 13 Jbeta primers. Generated by immunoSEQ multiplex PCR, the TCRdb table keeps only in-frame clones and is missing some. This table holds under 200,000 clones, approximately 84% found once. Trimming took off 4 bases at V and 2 bases at J, with 17 bases between the two ends. CDR1 and CDR2 (germline): SGHRS, YFSETQ. CDR3 length: 16 amino acids. Input material: PBMCs. This sequence was found in a man younger than 40 in good health and CMV-seropositive. This chain links TRBV5-1 with TRBJ2-3; perhaps TRBD2 as D (6 bases). The CDR3 region has the DNA TGCGCCAGCAGCCCCGGGGGTCTAACTTACACAGATACGCAGTATTTT. It codes for CASSPGGLTYTDTQYF. Variable domain in full (rest from reference TRBV5-1 and TRBJ2-3): KAGVTQTPRYLIKTRGQQVTLSCSPISGHRSVSWYQQTPGQGLQFLFEYFSETQRNKGNFPGRFSGRQFSNSRSEMNVSTLELGDSALYLCASSPGGLTYTDTQYFGPGTRLTVL.